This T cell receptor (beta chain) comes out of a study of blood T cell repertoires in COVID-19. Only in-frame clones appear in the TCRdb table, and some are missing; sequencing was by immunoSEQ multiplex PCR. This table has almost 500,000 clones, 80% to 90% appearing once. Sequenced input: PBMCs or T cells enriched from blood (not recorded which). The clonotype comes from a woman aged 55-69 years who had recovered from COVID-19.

Here the CDR3 reads CASSHGQGTDTQYF. The CDR3 DNA is TGTGCCAGCAGCCACGGACAGGGAACAGATACGCAGTATTTT. V gene TRBV7-6 combines with J gene TRBJ2-3, with 8 bases fitting TRBD1. CDR3 length: 14 amino acids. Per the germline V gene, CDR1 is SGHVS and CDR2 is FNYEAQ. After removal of 5 bases from V and 3 bases from J, the junction contained 4 bases not matched to a gene.